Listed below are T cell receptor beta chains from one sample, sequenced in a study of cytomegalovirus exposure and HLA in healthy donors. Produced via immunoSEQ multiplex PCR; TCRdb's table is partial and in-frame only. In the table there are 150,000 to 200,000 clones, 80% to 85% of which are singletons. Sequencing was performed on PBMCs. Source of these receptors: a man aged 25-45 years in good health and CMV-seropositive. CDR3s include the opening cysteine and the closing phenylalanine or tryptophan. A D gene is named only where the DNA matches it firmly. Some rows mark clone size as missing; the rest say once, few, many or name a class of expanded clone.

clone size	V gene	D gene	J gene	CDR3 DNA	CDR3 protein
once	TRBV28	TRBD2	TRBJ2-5	TGTGCCAGCAGTTTTCTGGAGGGGGCCGCAGGACTAGCGGGCCGAGAGACCCAGTACTTC	CASSFLEGAAGLAGRETQYF
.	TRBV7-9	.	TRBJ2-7	TGTGCCAGCAGCTTAGGTGGGCAGGCCAACGAGCAGTACTTC	CASSLGGQANEQYF
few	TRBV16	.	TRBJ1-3	TGTGCCAGCACCCCAAGTACCCCGGCGGCTGGAAACACCATATATTTT	CASTPSTPAAGNTIYF
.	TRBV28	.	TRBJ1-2	TGTGCCAGCACCCAAACCGGGGCTAACTATGGCTACACCTTC	CASTQTGANYGYTF
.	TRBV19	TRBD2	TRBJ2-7	TGTGCCAGTAGTACCGTGACTAGCGACTACGAGCAGTACTTC	CASSTVTSDYEQYF
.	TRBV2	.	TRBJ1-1	TGTGCTATGGAGCAGGGAGGCACTGAAGCTTTCTTT	CAMEQGGTEAFF
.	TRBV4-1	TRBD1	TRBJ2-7	TGCGCCAGCAGCCAAGAAAGGCCCCCCGGGACAGCCACCTCCTACGAGCAGTACTTC	CASSQERPPGTATSYEQYF
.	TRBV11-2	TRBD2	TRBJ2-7	TGTGCCAGCAGCTTAGTAGCGGGAGGGGCCTACGAGCAGTACTTC	CASSLVAGGAYEQYF
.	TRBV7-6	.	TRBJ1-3	TGTGCCAGCAGCTTACTCGACAGGAGTGGAAACACCATATATTTT	CASSLLDRSGNTIYF
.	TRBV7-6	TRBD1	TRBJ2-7	TGTGCCAGCAGCTTAGGGGGACAGGGTCCCTACGAGCAGTACTTC	CASSLGGQGPYEQYF
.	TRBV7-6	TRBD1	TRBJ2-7	TGTGCCAGCAGCTCCTGGGACAGGAACGAGCAGTACTTC	CASSSWDRNEQYF
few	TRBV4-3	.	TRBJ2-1	TGCGCCAGCAGCCAAAATTCGGACAGTAAAGGGTACAATGAGCAGTTCTTC	CASSQNSDSKGYNEQFF
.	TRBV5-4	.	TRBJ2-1	TGTGCCAGCAGCTTGGAACTAGTCTCCTACAATGAGCAGTTCTTC	CASSLELVSYNEQFF
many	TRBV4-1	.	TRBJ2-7	TGCGCCAGCAGCCAAGTCCTCAGGACAAAGAACGAGCAGTACTTC	CASSQVLRTKNEQYF
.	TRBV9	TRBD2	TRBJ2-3	TGTGCCAGCAGCGCCTCGCGGGGGGGCGGATCGGATACGCAGTATTTT	CASSASRGGGSDTQYF
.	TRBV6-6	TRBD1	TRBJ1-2	TGTGCCAGCAGTCAAAAGGACAGGGGTGGATATGGCTACACCTTC	CASSQKDRGGYGYTF
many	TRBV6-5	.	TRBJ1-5	TGTGCCAGCAGCCTGCTGCGGGGCGGCAATCAGCCCCAGCATTTT	CASSLLRGGNQPQHF
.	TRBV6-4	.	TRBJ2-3	TGTGCCAGCAGTGAGGGTAGCGGTAGCACAGATACGCAGTATTTT	CASSEGSGSTDTQYF